The sequence of this T cell receptor (beta chain) was determined in a study of blood T cell repertoires in COVID-19. CDR1 is SEHNR, CDR2 FQNEAQ, per germline (reference sequence). The germline V and J ends were trimmed by 5 bases and 3 bases, with 20 bases remaining between them. The CDR3 consists of 16 residues. Generated by immunoSEQ multiplex PCR, the TCRdb table keeps only in-frame clones and is missing some. The sample yields hundreds of thousands of clones, about 85% seen once. Material for sequencing was peripheral blood. V usage is TRBV7-9 and J usage is TRBJ2-7; a weak D match, TRBD2 (5 bases). The TCR sequence derives from a woman aged 45-60 years with active or convalescent COVID-19. Here the CDR3 DNA reads TGTGCCAGCAGCCGTCTGGGGAGCCCTCTGGACTACGAGCAGTACTTC. It translates to CASSRLGSPLDYEQYF.